This TCR beta chain emerged from a study of CD8+CD57+ T cells in acquired aplastic anemia. This clonotype has at least ten counts. Genomic DNA acted as the template from which TCR beta VDJ combination and CDR3 sequence profiling were carried out. TCRdb used MiXCR to reprocess the reads, holding one entry per CDR3 protein. The sample records 300,000 or so distinct CDR3 sequences, approximately 57% being singletons. The CDR3 sequence is 14 residues long. Per germline, CDR1 MNHEY and CDR2 SVGAGI. The germline V and J ends were trimmed by 6 bases and 2 bases, with 11 bases remaining between them. The rearrangement links TRBV6-5 to TRBJ1-3; no clear D gene. Input material: sorted CD4+, CD8+, or CD8+CD57+ T cells (not recorded which) from PBMCs. The sequence was collected from a human donor with severe aplastic anemia or a healthy control (not recorded which). The CDR3 nucleotides are TGTGCCAGCAGCGCCGTTTTGGCTGGAAACACCATATATTTT. This translates into CASSAVLAGNTIYF.